The 28 T cell receptor beta chains presented below share a single source sample, sequenced in a study of blood T cell repertoires in COVID-19. The assay was immunoSEQ multiplex PCR, and TCRdb's table has in-frame clones only and misses some. Among about 130,000 clones listed, roughly nine tenths were seen once. The sequencing sample was made of peripheral blood. The receptors derive from a man aged 50-59 years with active COVID-19.

The chain uses TRBV4-1 and TRBJ1-1, with D unclear. V lost 5 bases and J 3 bases, leaving 10 bases between the germline ends. This CDR3 region has 13 residues. Germline V CDR1 and CDR2: MGHRA, YSYEKL. CDR3 nucleotides: TGCGCCAGCAGCTACAGCGGGGACACTGAAGCTTTCTTT. This codes for CASSYSGDTEAFF.

The gene calls are TRBV9 and TRBJ1-1; D is undetermined. V lost 3 bases, J lost 5 bases, and 17 bases lay in between. This CDR3 has 15 residues. Looked up from germline, CDR1 is SGDLS and CDR2 is YYNGEE. The CDR3 DNA reads as TGTGCCAGCAGCGCCGTGGCAGGCGGCGGGACTGAAGCTTTCTTT. It codes for CASSAVAGGGTEAFF. The full variable domain, rest sourced from reference TRBV9 and TRBJ1-1, is DSGVTQTPKHLITATGQRVTLRCSPRSGDLSVYWYQQSLDQGLQFLIQYYNGEERAKGNILERFSAQQFPDLHSELNLSSLELGDSALYFCASSAVAGGGTEAFFGQGTRLTVV.

V is TRBV15 and J is TRBJ2-6; 8 bases align to TRBD1. V was pared by 5 bases and J by 2 bases, with 5 bases of the junction left unmatched. Looked up from germline, CDR1 is LNHNV and CDR2 is YYDKDF (reference sequence). The CDR3 covers 16 residues. The chain's CDR3 is CATSGWTGTGANVLTF. For the CDR3, the DNA is TGTGCCACCAGCGGTTGGACAGGGACTGGGGCCAACGTCCTGACTTTC.

This chain connects TRBV14 to TRBJ2-1; D is possibly TRBD1 (7 bases). Per the germline V gene, CDR1 is SGHDN and CDR2 is FVKESK. The CDR3 length is 19 residues. V lost 1 base, J lost 8 bases, and 27 bases lay in between. The CDR3 reads CASSQGGTEGAFLGYEQFF. The DNA for the CDR3 is TGTGCCAGCAGCCAAGGGGGTACGGAGGGGGCATTTTTGGGTTATGAGCAGTTCTTC.

This clone was seen only a few times. The CDR3 DNA reads TGTGCCAGCAGCTTAGGAGTCAGCGGGGGGACCTCCGAGCAGTACTTC. Translating gives CASSLGVSGGTSEQYF. The chain carries TRBV7-2 and TRBJ2-7; TRBD2 matches at 9 bases. The CDR3 totals 16 residues. Losses at the gene ends were 1 base for V and 6 bases for J; bases not matched to a gene: 10. Per the germline V gene, CDR1 is SGHTA and CDR2 is FQGNSA.

The V and J genes are TRBV2 and TRBJ2-7, with TRBD1 matching 9 bases. V lost 7 bases to trimming and J lost 3 bases; unmatched junction nucleotides: 7. The CDR3 has 14 residues. Germline loops: CDR1 SNHLY, CDR2 FYNNEI. CDR3 loop: CASKGQGIIYEQYF. CDR3 DNA: TGTGCCAGCAAAGGACAGGGGATAATCTACGAGCAGTACTTC.

The chain uses TRBV6-5 and TRBJ2-1; weak D call: TRBD2 (5 bases). CDR1 MNHEY and CDR2 SVGAGI come from the germline V gene. This CDR3 contains 13 residues. V lost 0 bases and J lost 13, with 13 bases in between. CDR3 residues: CASSYSRAADQFF. The CDR3 bases are TGTGCCAGCAGTTACTCCAGAGCGGCAGACCAGTTCTTC.

The chain has TRBV5-4 and TRBJ1-2; TRBD1 aligns across 7 bases. There are 14 residues in the CDR3. Germline CDR1 SGHNT, CDR2 YYREEE (reference sequence). J was trimmed by 4 bases and V by 0 bases; bases with no gene match: 3. CDR3 protein: CASSLGQGSYGYTF. CDR3 nucleotides: TGTGCCAGCAGCTTGGGACAGGGAAGCTATGGCTACACCTTC. The full variable domain, completed using reference TRBV5-4 and TRBJ1-2, is ETGVTQSPTHLIKTRGQQVTLRCSSQSGHNTVSWYQQALGQGPQFIFQYYREEENGRGNFPPRFSGLQFPNYSSELNVNALELDDSALYLCASSLGQGSYGYTFGSGTRLTVV.

This chain uses TRBV6-5 with TRBJ2-5; 11 bases map to TRBD1. Germline CDR1 MNHEY, CDR2 SVGAGI. V shed 6 bases and J 5 bases; nucleotides not matched to a gene: 8. This CDR3 has 15 residues. The CDR3, as DNA: TGTGCCAGCAGCCTGGACAGGGGGCGGACGGAGACCCAGTACTTC. This translates into CASSLDRGRTETQYF.

This sequence joins TRBV11-2 and TRBJ1-3, with a weak D call TRBD1 (5 bases). V was trimmed by 4 bases and J by 2 bases, leaving 9 bases between them. The CDR3 spans 14 residues. Germline-derived CDR1 and CDR2 are SGHAT and FQNNGV. CDR3 loop: CASSSGIPGNTIYF. The CDR3 nucleotides are TGTGCCAGCAGCTCAGGGATACCTGGAAACACCATATATTTT.

This clone has only one observation. V usage is TRBV7-6 and J usage is TRBJ2-5; 8 bases align to TRBD1. CDR1 and CDR2 (germline): SGHVS, FNYEAQ. Trimming cost V 5 bases and J 2 bases; bases outside gene matches: 10. This CDR3 has 16 residues. DNA for the CDR3: TGTGCCAGCAGCAGTGGACAGGGAACTCCTCAAGAGACCCAGTACTTC. Translation: CASSSGQGTPQETQYF.

The chain couples TRBV11-3 to TRBJ2-2; a weak D match, TRBD2 (6 bases). Germline V gene sequence: CDR1 SGHNT, CDR2 YENEEA. This CDR3 has 13 residues. Trimming stripped 3 bases from V and 7 bases from J, with 9 bases between. CDR3 region: CASSFEGGGELFF. As DNA, the CDR3 is TGTGCCAGCAGCTTCGAGGGAGGCGGGGAGCTGTTTTTT.

V gene TRBV18 combines with J gene TRBJ2-2; a possible D gene is TRBD2 (6 bases). CDR1 KGHSH and CDR2 LQKENI come from the germline V gene. Trimming cost V 4 bases and J 1 base, with 13 bases left between them. This CDR3 comprises 16 residues. CDR3 in amino acids: CASSLGPGRNTGELFF. The CDR3 DNA sequence: TGTGCCAGCTCACTGGGACCCGGGAGGAACACCGGGGAGCTGTTTTTT.

This clone showed up just a few times. The gene calls are TRBV7-6 and TRBJ1-6; 9 bases match TRBD1. The CDR3 has 15 amino acids. V was clipped by 5 bases and J by 10 bases; unmatched bases: 9. From germline, CDR1 is SGHVS and CDR2 FNYEAQ. CDR3 loop: CASSPSTGGGSPLHF. Here the CDR3 DNA reads TGTGCCAGCAGCCCATCGACAGGGGGGGGATCACCCCTCCACTTT.

This clone was recorded only once. This chain joins TRBV12-5 and TRBJ1-6; maybe TRBD1 (5 bases). V dropped 2 bases and J dropped 4 bases, with 12 bases sitting between them. This CDR3 is 16 amino acids long. Germline CDR1 reads LGHNT; CDR2 reads FRNRAP. CDR3 residues: CASGLTREGYNSPLHF. The DNA for the CDR3 is TGTGCTAGTGGTTTGACCCGGGAGGGGTATAATTCACCCCTCCACTTT.

This chain uses TRBV18 with TRBJ2-1; 12 bases map to TRBD2. Germline values: CDR1 KGHSH, CDR2 LQKENI. CDR3 length: 17 amino acids. Unmatched junction bases numbered 4, after V lost 0 bases and J lost 4 bases. In DNA form, the CDR3 reads TGTGCCAGCTCACCACCGCTAGCGGGAGGGAGTTACAATGAGCAGTTCTTC. Protein: CASSPPLAGGSYNEQFF.

The V call is TRBV18, the J call TRBJ2-1, with D perhaps TRBD2 (5 bases). In germline, CDR1 is KGHSH, CDR2 LQKENI. CDR3 length: 13 amino acids. V was cut by 2 bases and J by 6 bases, with 8 bases left in between. This CDR3 is CASSPGLSNEQFF. CDR3 DNA sequence: TGTGCCAGCTCACCAGGACTGAGCAATGAGCAGTTCTTC.

This chain joins TRBV20-1 and TRBJ1-1, with TRBD1 as a possible D gene (5 bases). Germline CDR1 DFQATT, CDR2 SNEGSKA (reference sequence). CDR3 size: 10 residues. The germline V and J ends were trimmed by 6 bases and 9 bases, with 11 bases remaining between them. CDR3 protein: CSARGDKAFF. The CDR3 bases are TGCAGTGCACGGGGGGATAAAGCTTTCTTT.

In this sample, this clone turned up once. The rearrangement uses TRBV9 and TRBJ2-3, with 9 positions matching TRBD2. CDR3 length: 15 amino acids. Looked up from germline, CDR1 is SGDLS and CDR2 is YYNGEE. After removal of 3 bases from V and 6 bases from J, the junction contained 8 bases not matched to a gene. The CDR3 DNA follows: TGTGCCAGCAGCGGTCAGCGGGGGGTCGCCGATACGCAGTATTTT. As protein: CASSGQRGVADTQYF.

On this clone: Sequence at one end of the junction differs from germline and may be a read error. The rearrangement links TRBV27 to TRBJ2-5, with D possibly TRBD2 on 6 matching bases. Germline V CDR1 and CDR2: MNHEY, SMNVEV (reference sequence). This CDR3 contains 13 residues. DNA of the CDR3: TGTGCCAGCAGTGTATCCCGGGACTTAGGACGAGACTTC. It encodes CASSVSRDLGRDF.

This clone was found a few times. The gene calls are TRBV15 and TRBJ1-1, with no clear D. The V end was cut by 4 bases, the J end by 1 base, with 13 bases between. This CDR3 is built from 15 residues. CDR1 is LNHNV and CDR2 is YYDKDF in the germline V gene (reference sequence). CDR3 loop: CATSKVARSNTEAFF. CDR3 nucleotides: TGTGCCACCAGCAAGGTCGCTAGGTCGAACACTGAAGCTTTCTTT.

In its sample, this clone was seen a few times. J is TRBJ2-3 and V is TRBV9; 7 bases are a match to TRBD1. Germline loops: CDR1 SGDLS, CDR2 YYNGEE. The CDR3 runs 14 residues. V was pared by 4 bases and J by 5 bases, with 7 bases of the junction left unmatched. CDR3: CASSLSRGRDTQYF. CDR3 nucleotide sequence: TGTGCCAGCAGCCTGTCTAGGGGGCGAGATACGCAGTATTTT.

The V call is TRBV6-6, the J call TRBJ2-1, with 10 bases fitting TRBD2. Trimming cost V 6 bases and J 4 bases; bases outside gene matches: 6. CDR1 and CDR2 (germline): MNHNY, SVGAGI (reference sequence). The CDR3 is 15 residues long. CDR3 nucleotides: TGTGCCAGCAGGTCAAGCGGGGGGGATTACAATGAGCAGTTCTTC. Translation gives CASRSSGGDYNEQFF.

The J gene is TRBJ2-5, the V gene TRBV5-4; D is perhaps TRBD2 (6 bases). The V and J ends lost 3 bases and 4 bases respectively, with 16 bases between them. The CDR3 consists of 15 residues. Germline-derived CDR1 and CDR2 are SGHNT and YYREEE (reference sequence). CDR3 residues: CASSSGGKQSETQYF. CDR3 bases: TGTGCCAGCAGCTCCGGGGGTAAACAGTCAGAGACCCAGTACTTC.

The chain couples TRBV7-3 to TRBJ1-1, with a weak D call TRBD1 (6 bases). V was cut by 4 bases and J by 4 bases, with 10 bases left in between. The germline CDR1 and CDR2 sequences are SGHTA and FQGTGA. The CDR3 spans 13 residues. CDR3 residues: CASSSGQITEAFF. The CDR3 bases are TGTGCCAGCAGCTCCGGACAGATCACTGAAGCTTTCTTT.

Remarks on this clone: The same CDR3 can be traced to other DNA sequences in this sample. The chain joins TRBV11-3 to TRBJ2-1, with TRBD2 matching 7 bases. Per the germline V gene, CDR1 is SGHNT and CDR2 is YENEEA. V lost 5 bases to trimming and J lost 4 bases; unmatched junction nucleotides: 5. The CDR3 totals 14 residues. The CDR3 DNA follows: TGTGCCAGCAGCCCCGGGACTAATTACAATGAGCAGTTCTTC. This encodes CASSPGTNYNEQFF.

The V and J genes are TRBV3-1 (or the pseudogene TRBV3-2) and TRBJ1-2; TRBD1 aligns across 10 bases. Germline V gene sequence: CDR1 LGHDT, CDR2 YNNKEL (reference sequence). The CDR3 runs to 15 residues. Germline trimming cut 4 bases from V and 8 bases from J; bases unmatched to any gene: 10. CDR3 protein: CASSLNIGQGVGYTF. For the CDR3, the DNA is TGTGCCAGCAGCCTAAACATCGGACAGGGGGTGGGCTACACCTTC.

Comments on this clone: The sample has other DNA sequences that encode this CDR3 too. The chain employs TRBV5-4 and TRBJ2-5, with TRBD2 identical over 9 bases. J lost 4 bases, V lost 2 bases, and 6 bases had no gene match. This CDR3 has 15 residues. Per germline, CDR1 SGHNT and CDR2 YYREEE (reference sequence). The CDR3 DNA is TGTGCCAGCAGCTTAGCGGGAGGCGCCCGAGAGACCCAGTACTTC. Translated: CASSLAGGARETQYF.